The T cell receptor beta chain under discussion was sequenced for a study of PD-L1 blockade in urothelial cancer. Produced via immunoSEQ multiplex PCR; TCRdb's table is partial and in-frame only. The sample consists of 35,000 to 55,000 clones, roughly 80% of them appearing once. CDR3 length equals 15 residues. V dropped 7 bases and J dropped 2; count of bases not matched to a gene: 9. CDR1 and CDR2 (germline): LNHDA, SQIVND (reference sequence). The clonotype comes from a man in his sixties or seventies with urothelial cancer. The specimen was PBMCs, collected around atezolizumab (anti-PD-L1) treatment. The V gene is TRBV19, the J gene TRBJ2-7; TRBD2 agrees at 9 bases. The CDR3 reads CASTIGLAPAYEQYF. As DNA, the CDR3 is TGTGCCAGTACCATCGGACTAGCGCCGGCCTACGAGCAGTACTTC.